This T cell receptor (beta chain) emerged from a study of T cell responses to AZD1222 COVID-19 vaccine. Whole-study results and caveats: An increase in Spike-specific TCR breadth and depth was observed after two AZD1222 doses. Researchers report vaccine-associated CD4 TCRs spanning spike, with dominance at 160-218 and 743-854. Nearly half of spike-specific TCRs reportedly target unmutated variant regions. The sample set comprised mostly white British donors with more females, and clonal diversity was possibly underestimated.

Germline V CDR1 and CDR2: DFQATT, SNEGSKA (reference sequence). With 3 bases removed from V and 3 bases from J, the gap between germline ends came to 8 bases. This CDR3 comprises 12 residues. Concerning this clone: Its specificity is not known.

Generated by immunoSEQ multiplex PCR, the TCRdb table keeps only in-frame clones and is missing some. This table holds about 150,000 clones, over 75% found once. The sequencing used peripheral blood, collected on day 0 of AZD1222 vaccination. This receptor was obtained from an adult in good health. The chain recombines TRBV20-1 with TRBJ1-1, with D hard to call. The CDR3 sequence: CSASLRDTEAFF. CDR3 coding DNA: TGCAGTGCTAGTCTTCGGGACACTGAAGCTTTCTTT.